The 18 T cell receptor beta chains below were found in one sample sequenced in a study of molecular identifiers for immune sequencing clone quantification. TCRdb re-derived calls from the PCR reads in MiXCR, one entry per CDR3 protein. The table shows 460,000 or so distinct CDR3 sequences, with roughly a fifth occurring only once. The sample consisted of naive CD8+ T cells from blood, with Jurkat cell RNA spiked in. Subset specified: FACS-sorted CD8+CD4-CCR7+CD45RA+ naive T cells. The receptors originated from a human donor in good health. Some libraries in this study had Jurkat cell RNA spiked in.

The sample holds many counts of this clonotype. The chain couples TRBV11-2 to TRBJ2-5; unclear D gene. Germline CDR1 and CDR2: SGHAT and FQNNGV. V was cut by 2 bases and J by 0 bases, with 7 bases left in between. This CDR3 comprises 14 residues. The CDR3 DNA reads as TGTGCCAGCAGCTTATCTATGAACCAAGAGACCCAGTACTTC. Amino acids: CASSLSMNQETQYF. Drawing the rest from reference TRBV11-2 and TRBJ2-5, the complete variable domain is EAGVAQSPRYKIIEKRQSVAFWCNPISGHATLYWYQQILGQGPKLLIQFQNNGVVDDSQLPKDRFSAERLKGVDSTLKIQPAKLEDSAVYLCASSLSMNQETQYFGPGTRLLVL.

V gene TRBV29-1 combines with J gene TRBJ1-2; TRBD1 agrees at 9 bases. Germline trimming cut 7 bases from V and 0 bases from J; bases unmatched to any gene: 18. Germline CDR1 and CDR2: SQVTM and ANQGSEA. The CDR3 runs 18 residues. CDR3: CSAGVGLEGTGTNYGYTF. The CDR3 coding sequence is TGCAGCGCTGGGGTGGGGCTTGAGGGGACAGGGACTAACTATGGCTACACCTTC.

The CDR3 nucleotides read TGTGCCAGCAGTTTAACTCTACAGGGGAAAGATACGCAGTATTTT. Residues: CASSLTLQGKDTQYF. The rearrangement joins TRBV12-3 or TRBV12-4 to TRBJ2-3, with 7 bases matching TRBD1. Unmatched junction bases numbered 7, after V lost 2 bases and J lost 5 bases. The CDR3 loop spans 15 amino acids.

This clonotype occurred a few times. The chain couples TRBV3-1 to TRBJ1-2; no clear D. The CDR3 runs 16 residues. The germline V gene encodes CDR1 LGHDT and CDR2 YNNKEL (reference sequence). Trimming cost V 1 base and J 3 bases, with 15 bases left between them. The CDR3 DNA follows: TGTGCCAGCAGCCAAGTAAGGCAGGAACTATACTATGGCTACACCTTC. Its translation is CASSQVRQELYYGYTF.

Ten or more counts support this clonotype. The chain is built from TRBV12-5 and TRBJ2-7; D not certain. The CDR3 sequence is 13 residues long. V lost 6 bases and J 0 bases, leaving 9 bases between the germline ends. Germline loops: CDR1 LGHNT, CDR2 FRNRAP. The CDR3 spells CASGSGPSYEQYF. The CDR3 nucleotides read TGTGCTAGTGGCTCAGGACCCTCCTACGAGCAGTACTTC.

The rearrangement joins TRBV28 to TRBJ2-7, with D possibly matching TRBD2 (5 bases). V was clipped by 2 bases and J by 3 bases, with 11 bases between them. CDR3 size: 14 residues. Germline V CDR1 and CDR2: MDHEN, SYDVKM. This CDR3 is CASSLRGFVYEQYF. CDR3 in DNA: TGTGCCAGCAGTTTACGGGGTTTCGTCTACGAGCAGTACTTC.

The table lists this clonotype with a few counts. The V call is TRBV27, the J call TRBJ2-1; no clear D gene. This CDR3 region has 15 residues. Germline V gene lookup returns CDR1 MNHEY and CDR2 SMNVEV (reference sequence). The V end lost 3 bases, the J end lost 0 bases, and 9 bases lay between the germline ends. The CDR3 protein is CASSFGPSSYNEQFF. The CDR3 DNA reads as TGTGCCAGCAGTTTCGGTCCGAGCTCCTACAATGAGCAGTTCTTC.

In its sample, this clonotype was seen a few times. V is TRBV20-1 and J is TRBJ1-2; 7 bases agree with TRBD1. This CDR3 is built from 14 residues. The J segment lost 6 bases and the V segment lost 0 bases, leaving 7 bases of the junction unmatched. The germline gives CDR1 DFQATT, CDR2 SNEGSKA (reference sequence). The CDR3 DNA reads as TGCAGTGCTAGAGAACCGGGACAGTACGATGGCTACACCTTC. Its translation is CSAREPGQYDGYTF.

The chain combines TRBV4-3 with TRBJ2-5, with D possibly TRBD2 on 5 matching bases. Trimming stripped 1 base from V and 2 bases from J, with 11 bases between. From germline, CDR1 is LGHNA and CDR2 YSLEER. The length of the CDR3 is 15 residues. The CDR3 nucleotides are TGCGCCAGCAGCCAAGTGACGGGGTGGCAAGAGACCCAGTACTTC. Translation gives CASSQVTGWQETQYF.

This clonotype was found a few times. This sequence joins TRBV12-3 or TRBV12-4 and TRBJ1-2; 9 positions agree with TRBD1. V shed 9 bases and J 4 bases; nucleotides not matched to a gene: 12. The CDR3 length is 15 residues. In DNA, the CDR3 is TGTGCCAGTACCACAGGGGGCCCACCTATCTATGGCTACACCTTC. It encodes CASTTGGPPIYGYTF.

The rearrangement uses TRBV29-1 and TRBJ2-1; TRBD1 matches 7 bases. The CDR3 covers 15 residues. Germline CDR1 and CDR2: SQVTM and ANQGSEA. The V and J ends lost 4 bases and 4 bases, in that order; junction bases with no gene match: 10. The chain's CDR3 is CSVVVGQSLYNEQFF. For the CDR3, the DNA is TGCAGCGTTGTAGTGGGACAGTCCCTTTACAATGAGCAGTTCTTC.

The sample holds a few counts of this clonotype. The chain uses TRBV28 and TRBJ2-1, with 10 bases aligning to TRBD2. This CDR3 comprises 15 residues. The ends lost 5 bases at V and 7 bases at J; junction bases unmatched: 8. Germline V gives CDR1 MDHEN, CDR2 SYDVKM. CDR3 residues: CASSALAGEVNEQFF. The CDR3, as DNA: TGTGCCAGCAGTGCCCTAGCGGGAGAAGTTAATGAGCAGTTCTTC.

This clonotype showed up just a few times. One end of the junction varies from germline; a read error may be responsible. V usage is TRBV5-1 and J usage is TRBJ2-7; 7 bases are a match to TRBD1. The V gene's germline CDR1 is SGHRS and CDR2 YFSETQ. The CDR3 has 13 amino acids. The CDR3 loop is CASSYEGAYKQYF. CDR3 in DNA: TGCGCCAGCAGTTATGAGGGGGCCTACAAGCAGTACTTC.

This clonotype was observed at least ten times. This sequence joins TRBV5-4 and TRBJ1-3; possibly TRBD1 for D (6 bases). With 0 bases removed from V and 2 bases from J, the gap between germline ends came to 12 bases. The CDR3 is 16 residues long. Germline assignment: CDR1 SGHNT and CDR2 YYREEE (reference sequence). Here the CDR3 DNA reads TGTGCCAGCAGCTTGGGGGGGCGGTTCGCTGGAAACACCATATATTTT. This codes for CASSLGGRFAGNTIYF.

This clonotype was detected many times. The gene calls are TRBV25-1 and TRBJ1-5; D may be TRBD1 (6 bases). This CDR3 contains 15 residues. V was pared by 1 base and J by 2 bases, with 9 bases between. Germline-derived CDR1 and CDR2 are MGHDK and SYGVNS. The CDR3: CASSESGDGNQPQHF. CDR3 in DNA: TGTGCCAGCAGTGAATCAGGGGATGGCAATCAGCCCCAGCATTTT.

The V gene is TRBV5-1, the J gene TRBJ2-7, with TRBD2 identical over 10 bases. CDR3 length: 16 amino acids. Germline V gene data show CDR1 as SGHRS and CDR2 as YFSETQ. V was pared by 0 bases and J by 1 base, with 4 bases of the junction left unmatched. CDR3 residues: CASSLASGGLSYEQYF. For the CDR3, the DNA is TGCGCCAGCAGCTTGGCTAGCGGGGGATTATCCTACGAGCAGTACTTC.

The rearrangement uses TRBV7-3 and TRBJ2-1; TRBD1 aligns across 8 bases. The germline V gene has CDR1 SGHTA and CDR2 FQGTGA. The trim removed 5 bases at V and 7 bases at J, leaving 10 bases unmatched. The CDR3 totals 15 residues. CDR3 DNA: TGTGCCAGCAGCCCCTTGACAGGGGCCGGGAATGAGCAGTTCTTC. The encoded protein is CASSPLTGAGNEQFF.

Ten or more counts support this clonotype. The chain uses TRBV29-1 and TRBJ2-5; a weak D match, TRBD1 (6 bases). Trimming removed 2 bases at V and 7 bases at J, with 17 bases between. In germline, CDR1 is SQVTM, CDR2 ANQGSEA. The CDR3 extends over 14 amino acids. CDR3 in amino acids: CSVEPSGTGLTQYF. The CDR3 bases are TGCAGCGTTGAACCCTCCGGCACAGGGTTGACCCAGTACTTC. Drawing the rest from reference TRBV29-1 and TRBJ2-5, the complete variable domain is SAVISQKPSRDICQRGTSLTIQCQVDSQVTMMFWYRQQPGQSLTLIATANQGSEATYESGFVIDKFPISRPNLTFSTLTVSNMSPEDSSIYLCSVEPSGTGLTQYFGPGTRLLVL.